Listed here is a single T cell receptor beta chain. CDR3 length equals 12 residues. The V gene lost 5 bases and the J gene lost 1 base, with 7 bases spanning the gap. The germline CDR1 and CDR2 sequences are SQVTM and ANQGSEA. The data were taken from a study of blood T cell repertoires in COVID-19. Methods used by the authors: Reference gene primer amplification gave nucleated cell count estimates. The protocol was immunoSEQ multiplex PCR, while the TCRdb copy is restricted to in-frame clones and leaves out a portion. V, J and clone size are those of that table, while D and trimming were read from the DNA. The sample has about 340,000 clones, 85% to 90% seen once; the top ten hold about 6%.

The receptor was isolated from a woman between 50 and 59 years old with COVID-19, enrolled during active disease. Sample: peripheral blood. The chain carries TRBV29-1 and TRBJ2-3, with D tentatively TRBD2 (5 bases). The CDR3 protein is CSVLGGTDTQYF. CDR3 nucleotide sequence: TGCAGCGTTCTCGGGGGCACAGATACGCAGTATTTT.